What follows are 25 T cell receptor beta chains derived from one specimen sequenced in a study of neoadjuvant anti-PD-1 for oral cavity cancer. The assay was immunoSEQ multiplex PCR, and TCRdb's table has in-frame clones only and misses some. This sample has 35,000 to 50,000 clones, with about 76% found just once. Time point described: after neoadjuvant nivolumab, at surgical resection. The sample consisted of PBMCs, taken after nivolumab (anti-PD-1) treatment. The receptors come from a person aged 35 to 85 with oral cavity squamous cell carcinoma.

CDR3 sequence reads: CASSLEGFAQPQHF. The CDR3, as DNA: TGTGCCAGCAGCTTGGAAGGGTTTGCTCAGCCCCAGCATTTT. The chain is built from TRBV7-9 and TRBJ1-5; D gene uncertain. Trimming shortened V by 3 bases and J by 6 bases, and 12 bases separated the two germline ends. The CDR3 extends over 14 amino acids. Germline CDR1 SEHNR, CDR2 FQNEAQ (reference sequence). The whole variable domain, filled in from reference TRBV7-9 and TRBJ1-5, reads DTGVSQNPRHKITKRGQNVTFRCDPISEHNRLYWYRQTLGQGPEFLTYFQNEAQLEKSRLLSDRFSAERPKGSFSTLEIQRTEQGDSAMYLCASSLEGFAQPQHFGDGTRLSIL.

This chain uses TRBV4-2 with TRBJ1-2, with D possibly TRBD1 on 5 matching bases. The V end lost 1 base, the J end lost 1 base, and 13 bases lay between the germline ends. The V gene's germline CDR1 is LGHNA and CDR2 YNFKEQ. CDR3 length: 16 amino acids. The CDR3 sequence: CASSQATAERNYGYTF. CDR3 in DNA: TGTGCCAGCAGCCAAGCGACAGCTGAACGTAACTATGGCTACACCTTC.

This rearrangement joins TRBV5-4 to TRBJ1-1, with 9 bases fitting TRBD1. The germline gives CDR1 SGHNT, CDR2 YYREEE (reference sequence). The CDR3 covers 13 residues. V dropped 3 bases and J dropped 3; count of bases not matched to a gene: 0. The CDR3 DNA follows: TGTGCCAGCAGCTGGGACAGGGACACTGAAGCTTTCTTT. This sequence encodes CASSWDRDTEAFF.

The rearrangement links TRBV9 to TRBJ2-1; 9 nucleotides line up with TRBD1. The CDR3 spans 15 residues. Germline V lookup: CDR1 SGDLS, CDR2 YYNGEE. J was trimmed by 5 bases and V by 4 bases; bases with no gene match: 7. CDR3 region: CASSPTGGGHNEQFF. The CDR3 region has the DNA TGTGCCAGCAGCCCAACAGGGGGCGGCCACAATGAGCAGTTCTTC.

The chain links TRBV5-1 to TRBJ1-5, with D tentatively TRBD1 (5 bases). Germline V lookup: CDR1 SGHRS, CDR2 YFSETQ. The germline V and J ends were trimmed by 4 bases and 5 bases, with 10 bases remaining between them. This CDR3 contains 13 residues. The CDR3 here is CASSPGVDQPQHF. CDR3 bases: TGCGCCAGCAGCCCGGGGGTCGATCAGCCCCAGCATTTT.

The sample holds a few counts of this clone. This chain links TRBV7-9 with TRBJ1-2; D gene unclear. Trimming pared 5 bases from V and 2 bases from J, leaving 6 bases between. Germline CDR1 and CDR2: SEHNR and FQNEAQ (reference sequence). This CDR3 comprises 12 residues. CDR3 sequence (DNA): TGTGCCAGCAGCCCCACCAACTATGGCTACACCTTC. Translating it yields CASSPTNYGYTF. The entire variable domain, with the rest obtained from reference TRBV7-9 and TRBJ1-2, is as follows: DTGVSQNPRHKITKRGQNVTFRCDPISEHNRLYWYRQTLGQGPEFLTYFQNEAQLEKSRLLSDRFSAERPKGSFSTLEIQRTEQGDSAMYLCASSPTNYGYTFGSGTRLTVV.

The rearrangement links TRBV5-1 to TRBJ2-1; D possibly corresponds to TRBD1 (6 bases). Germline CDR1 is SGHRS and CDR2 is YFSETQ. The CDR3 sequence is 13 residues long. V was shortened by 4 bases and J by 15 bases, with 20 bases between the two germline ends. CDR3 DNA: TGCGCCAGCAGCAACACGAGGGGGTCTCTAGGGTTCTTC. Its translation is CASSNTRGSLGFF. Full variable domain (rest looked up from reference TRBV5-1 and TRBJ2-1): KAGVTQTPRYLIKTRGQQVTLSCSPISGHRSVSWYQQTPGQGLQFLFEYFSETQRNKGNFPGRFSGRQFSNSRSEMNVSTLELGDSALYLCASSNTRGSLGFFGPGTRLTVL.

The chain employs TRBV7-2 and TRBJ2-3, with D maybe TRBD2 (6 bases). CDR3 length equals 12 residues. V was clipped by 3 bases and J by 6 bases, with 7 bases between them. Germline V gene data show CDR1 as SGHTA and CDR2 as FQGNSA. The CDR3 here is CASSLGLDTQYF. CDR3 sequence (DNA): TGTGCCAGCAGCTTGGGACTTGATACGCAGTATTTT.

The chain joins TRBV9 to TRBJ2-5; D not resolved. Germline V gives CDR1 SGDLS, CDR2 YYNGEE. The CDR3 extends over 13 amino acids. The V and J ends lost 7 bases and 0 bases respectively, with 10 bases between them. The CDR3 bases are TGTGCCAGCGGACCGGCGTACCAAGAGACCCAGTACTTC. Translation: CASGPAYQETQYF.

This sequence joins TRBV7-9 and TRBJ1-1; D gene unclear. This CDR3 is built from 14 residues. Looked up from germline, CDR1 is SEHNR and CDR2 is FQNEAQ (reference sequence). V lost 5 bases and J 0 bases, leaving 10 bases between the germline ends. CDR3 amino acids: CASSDPRLNTEAFF. Here the CDR3 DNA reads TGTGCCAGCAGCGACCCCCGGCTGAACACTGAAGCTTTCTTT.

The chain uses TRBV5-1 and TRBJ2-5, with a weak D call TRBD2 (5 bases). The CDR3 spans 14 residues. Per germline, CDR1 SGHRS and CDR2 YFSETQ. Deletions cut 1 base from V and 10 bases from J, with 17 bases between. CDR3 region: CASSLSGREEGQYF. The CDR3 DNA reads TGCGCCAGCAGCTTGTCCGGACGCGAAGAGGGCCAGTACTTC.

The rearrangement uses TRBV6-1 and TRBJ2-7, with TRBD1 matching 7 bases. Germline CDR1 reads MNHNS; CDR2 reads SASEGT. This CDR3 has 13 amino acids. Germline trimming cut 4 bases from V and 3 bases from J; bases unmatched to any gene: 3. In DNA form, the CDR3 reads TGTGCCAGCAGTGCCCGACAGGGCTACGAGCAGTACTTC. Translating gives CASSARQGYEQYF.

The gene calls are TRBV7-8 and TRBJ2-6; TRBD2 is a possible D gene (6 bases). The germline V gene has CDR1 SGHVS and CDR2 FQNEAQ. V was trimmed by 1 base and J by 0 bases, leaving 13 bases between them. The CDR3 totals 18 residues. CDR3: CASSLGGAVLSGANVLTF. DNA of the CDR3: TGTGCCAGCAGCTTAGGCGGGGCGGTGCTCTCTGGGGCCAACGTCCTGACTTTC.

The chain is built from TRBV14 and TRBJ1-2; D remains ambiguous. The germline V and J ends were trimmed by 1 base and 6 bases, with 9 bases remaining between them. Per germline, CDR1 SGHDN and CDR2 FVKESK. The CDR3 sequence is 13 residues long. CDR3 bases: TGTGCCAGCAGCCAAGTGACAAGCGATGGCTACACCTTC. Protein product: CASSQVTSDGYTF.

In this sample, this clone turned up once. The chain recombines TRBV30 with TRBJ1-4; TRBD1 agrees at 9 bases. The CDR3 length is 14 residues. V trimming: 4 bases; J trimming: 7 bases; junction bases outside the gene matches: 7. Germline CDR1 is GTSNPN and CDR2 is SVGIG (reference sequence). CDR3 amino acids: CAWTRTGASEKLFF. DNA of the CDR3: TGTGCCTGGACCCGGACAGGGGCGAGTGAAAAACTGTTTTTT.

The chain couples TRBV28 to TRBJ2-2, with TRBD2 identical over 10 bases. Trimming removed 6 bases from V and 6 bases from J; junction bases left unmatched: 7. This CDR3 comprises 15 residues. The V gene's germline CDR1 is MDHEN and CDR2 SYDVKM. CDR3 region: CASSLAGGGAGELFF. The CDR3 nucleotides are TGTGCCAGCAGCTTAGCGGGAGGTGGGGCCGGGGAGCTGTTTTTT.

This clone appeared a few times. The V and J genes are TRBV9 and TRBJ2-7; 11 nucleotides line up with TRBD2. V lost 4 bases to trimming and J lost 3 bases; unmatched junction nucleotides: 6. CDR1 is SGDLS, CDR2 YYNGEE, per germline. The CDR3 has 15 residues. The CDR3 nucleotides read TGTGCCAGCAGCTCGTCGACTAGCGGGATCTACGAGCAGTACTTC. It codes for CASSSSTSGIYEQYF.

V gene TRBV5-1 combines with J gene TRBJ1-2; 10 bases line up with TRBD1. The CDR3 consists of 16 residues. CDR1 and CDR2 from the germline V gene are SGHRS and YFSETQ. The V and J ends lost 0 bases and 6 bases, in that order; junction bases with no gene match: 8. CDR3 sequence: CASSLGRRDRGHGYTF. CDR3 sequence (DNA): TGCGCCAGCAGCTTGGGGCGCCGGGACAGGGGCCATGGCTACACCTTC.

In its sample, this clone is medium-sized. The gene calls are TRBV30 and TRBJ2-6; the D gene is possibly TRBD2 (5 bases). The CDR3 length is 15 residues. V dropped 3 bases and J dropped 0 bases, with 9 bases sitting between them. Germline CDR1 GTSNPN, CDR2 SVGIG (reference sequence). CDR3 region: CAWREDGSGANVLTF. The CDR3 bases are TGTGCCTGGAGGGAGGACGGCTCTGGGGCCAACGTCCTGACTTTC.

This clone was detected once. The V gene is TRBV6-5, the J gene TRBJ2-7; D perhaps matches TRBD2 (5 bases). Germline V gene lookup returns CDR1 MNHEY and CDR2 SVGAGI. Between the trimmed V and J ends, which lost 0 bases and 0 bases, there was a span of 9 bases. The CDR3 is 15 residues long. The chain's CDR3 is CASSYSMGSSYEQYF. CDR3 sequence (DNA): TGTGCCAGCAGTTACTCGATGGGGAGCTCCTACGAGCAGTACTTC.

V and J are TRBV7-2 and TRBJ2-7; 8 bases line up with TRBD2. Germline trimming cut 3 bases from V and 2 bases from J; bases unmatched to any gene: 6. Germline V gene lookup returns CDR1 SGHTA and CDR2 FQGNSA. The CDR3 totals 15 residues. CDR3 amino acids: CASSFSTAGAYEQYF. Here the CDR3 DNA reads TGTGCCAGCAGCTTCTCGACAGCGGGAGCCTACGAGCAGTACTTC.

This chain uses TRBV6-1 with TRBJ1-5; D might be TRBD1 (5 bases). Trimming removed 2 bases from V and 5 bases from J, with 10 bases in between. The CDR3 totals 14 residues. Germline V lookup: CDR1 MNHNS, CDR2 SASEGT. The CDR3 loop is CASSEPGRHQPQHF. The CDR3 nucleotides are TGTGCCAGCAGTGAACCGGGACGGCATCAGCCCCAGCATTTT.

The chain links TRBV5-6 to TRBJ2-5, with 9 bases matching TRBD2. The CDR3 consists of 15 residues. Losses at the gene ends were 2 bases for V and 2 bases for J; bases not matched to a gene: 4. Germline CDR1 is SGHDT and CDR2 is YYEEEE. CDR3 region: CASSLLAGDQETQYF. The CDR3 coding sequence is TGTGCCAGCAGCTTATTAGCGGGGGATCAAGAGACCCAGTACTTC. The variable domain in full, with the rest retrieved from reference TRBV5-6 and TRBJ2-5, is DAGVTQSPTHLIKTRGQQVTLRCSPKSGHDTVSWYQQALGQGPQFIFQYYEEEERQRGNFPDRFSGHQFPNYSSELNVNALLLGDSALYLCASSLLAGDQETQYFGPGTRLLVL.

J is TRBJ2-5 and V is TRBV11-2, with 16 bases lining up with TRBD2. The CDR3 sequence is 16 residues long. The V segment lost 5 bases and the J segment 5 bases; nucleotides outside the gene matches: 5. The germline CDR1 and CDR2 sequences are SGHAT and FQNNGV. The CDR3: CASSPGTSGGGETQYF. The CDR3 DNA sequence: TGTGCCAGCAGCCCCGGGACTAGCGGGGGGGGCGAGACCCAGTACTTC.

The chain links TRBV6-1 to TRBJ1-4; D not certain. Germline V CDR1 and CDR2: MNHNS, SASEGT. This CDR3 has 15 residues. The V end lost 6 bases, the J end lost 0 bases, and 11 bases lay between the germline ends. CDR3 sequence: CASSSLTTTNEKLFF. As DNA, the CDR3 is TGTGCCAGCAGCTCTTTAACCACAACTAATGAAAAACTGTTTTTT.